The 14 T cell receptor beta chains given below trace back to one sample, sequenced in a study of cytomegalovirus exposure and HLA in healthy donors. Some clones are missing from TCRdb's copy, which holds only in-frame ones; the method was immunoSEQ multiplex PCR. This sample has a few hundred thousand clones, with 87% found just once. The sample consisted of PBMCs. The receptors here all came from a man aged 18 to 29 in good health and CMV-seropositive.

This clone was picked up many times. J is TRBJ1-4 and V is TRBV28, with 7 bases aligning to TRBD1. This CDR3 is built from 16 residues. The V segment lost 4 bases and the J segment 5 bases; nucleotides outside the gene matches: 10. Germline CDR1 MDHEN, CDR2 SYDVKM. The CDR3 is CASSSPSTGYNEKLFF. DNA of the CDR3: TGTGCCAGCAGTTCCCCCTCGACAGGGTACAATGAAAAACTGTTTTTT.

The chain carries TRBV10-3 and TRBJ1-2, with D uncertain. In germline, CDR1 is ENHRY, CDR2 SYGVKD. Trimming took off 0 bases at V and 2 bases at J, with 13 bases between the two ends. The length of the CDR3 is 16 residues. The CDR3 spells CAISESGVVKNYGYTF. The CDR3 nucleotides are TGTGCCATCAGTGAGTCTGGCGTAGTGAAGAACTATGGCTACACCTTC.

The chain carries TRBV6-6 and TRBJ2-2, with D hard to call. Deletions cut 4 bases from V and 4 bases from J, with 10 bases between. The CDR3 has 14 residues. Germline V gene data show CDR1 as MNHNY and CDR2 as SVGAGI (reference sequence). The CDR3 loop reads CASSWKLATGELFF. In DNA, the CDR3 is TGTGCCAGCAGTTGGAAACTTGCCACCGGGGAGCTGTTTTTT.

The chain recombines TRBV5-1 with TRBJ1-1, with 10 bases aligning to TRBD1. Germline V gene data show CDR1 as SGHRS and CDR2 as YFSETQ. The V segment lost 3 bases and the J segment 4 bases; nucleotides outside the gene matches: 6. CDR3 length equals 15 residues. The CDR3 DNA reads TGCGCCAGCAGCTATAGGACAGGGGGGTTCACTGAAGCTTTCTTT. It specifies CASSYRTGGFTEAFF.

The CDR3: CASSHPSQSGITGELFF. In nucleotides, the CDR3 is TGCGCCAGCAGCCATCCGAGCCAGAGCGGAATAACCGGGGAGCTGTTTTTT. The V call is TRBV4-1, the J call TRBJ2-2; D possibly corresponds to TRBD2 (5 bases). V shed 3 bases and J shed 5 bases, with 19 bases lying between them. Germline values: CDR1 MGHRA, CDR2 YSYEKL. The CDR3 has 17 amino acids.

The chain combines TRBV7-3 with TRBJ2-1; 8 bases are a match to TRBD2. J gave up 5 bases and V 0 bases, and 3 bases lay outside the gene matches. The CDR3 contains 15 residues. Germline CDR1 SGHTA, CDR2 FQGTGA. The DNA of the CDR3 is TGTGCCAGCAGCTTAACAAAAGCGGGGGACAATGAGCAGTTCTTC. Translated, it gives CASSLTKAGDNEQFF.

The V gene is TRBV15, the J gene TRBJ2-1; TRBD1 or TRBD2 may be the D gene (6 bases each). Germline assignment: CDR1 LNHNV and CDR2 YYDKDF (reference sequence). V lost 1 base, J lost 3 bases, and 13 bases lay in between. There are 16 residues in the CDR3. The DNA of the CDR3 is TGTGCCACCAGCAGAGGGGGAGGACAGATCTACAATGAGCAGTTCTTC. Protein sequence: CATSRGGGQIYNEQFF.

There are a few counts of this clone. The chain uses TRBV27 and TRBJ2-1; D is unresolved. Trimming removed 3 bases from V and 5 bases from J, with 2 bases in between. CDR1 is MNHEY, CDR2 SMNVEV, per germline (reference sequence). This CDR3 has 11 residues. CDR3 nucleotide sequence: TGTGCCAGCAGTTTCCACAATGAGCAGTTCTTC. It translates to CASSFHNEQFF.

V is TRBV27 and J is TRBJ2-7; 9 bases line up with TRBD1. Losses at the gene ends were 5 bases for V and 4 bases for J; bases not matched to a gene: 9. CDR3 length: 15 residues. Germline values: CDR1 MNHEY, CDR2 SMNVEV (reference sequence). CDR3 sequence reads: CASSHPGTGIYEQYF. Here the CDR3 DNA reads TGTGCCAGCAGTCACCCCGGGACAGGGATTTACGAGCAGTACTTC.

The chain carries TRBV7-9 and TRBJ2-5; 10 bases match TRBD1. The CDR3 totals 14 residues. Trimming removed 4 bases from V and 4 bases from J; junction bases left unmatched: 3. The germline V gene has CDR1 SEHNR and CDR2 FQNEAQ (reference sequence). The chain's CDR3 is CASSSGQGGETQYF. In DNA, the CDR3 is TGTGCCAGCAGCTCAGGACAGGGGGGAGAGACCCAGTACTTC. Drawing the rest from reference TRBV7-9 and TRBJ2-5, the complete variable domain is DTGVSQNPRHKITKRGQNVTFRCDPISEHNRLYWYRQTLGQGPEFLTYFQNEAQLEKSRLLSDRFSAERPKGSFSTLEIQRTEQGDSAMYLCASSSGQGGETQYFGPGTRLLVL.

This clone was detected a few times. The chain employs TRBV10-3 and TRBJ2-7; either TRBD1 or TRBD2 may supply D (5 bases each). From germline, CDR1 is ENHRY and CDR2 SYGVKD. The V and J ends lost 0 bases and 0 bases respectively, with 9 bases between them. The CDR3 runs to 15 residues. The CDR3 protein is CAISESVGVSYEQYF. The CDR3 DNA sequence: TGTGCCATCAGTGAGTCGGTGGGGGTCTCCTACGAGCAGTACTTC.

V and J are TRBV30 and TRBJ2-7; 7 bases are a match to TRBD1. From germline, CDR1 is GTSNPN and CDR2 SVGIG (reference sequence). The CDR3 sequence is 17 residues long. V lost 3 bases to trimming and J lost 0 bases; unmatched junction nucleotides: 14. CDR3 DNA: TGTGCCTGGAGCGATTCCAAGGGGGCTACAAGCTCCTACGAGCAGTACTTC. It encodes CAWSDSKGATSSYEQYF.

The chain recombines TRBV5-5 with TRBJ2-7; no reliable D call. The germline V gene has CDR1 SGHKS and CDR2 YYEKEE (reference sequence). The CDR3 is 12 amino acids. Trimming cost V 0 bases and J 7 bases, with 8 bases left between them. The CDR3 spells CASSLVMREQYF. CDR3 DNA sequence: TGTGCCAGCAGCTTGGTGATGCGGGAGCAGTACTTC.

This chain joins TRBV28 and TRBJ2-3; D may be TRBD2 (7 bases). Trimming cost V 3 bases and J 2 bases, with 15 bases left between them. Germline V gene sequence: CDR1 MDHEN, CDR2 SYDVKM. The CDR3 sequence is 16 residues long. CDR3 residues: CASSLWQGRVTDTQYF. CDR3 in DNA: TGTGCCAGCAGTTTGTGGCAGGGGAGGGTCACAGATACGCAGTATTTT.